The entry that follows covers one T cell receptor (beta chain) sequence. No glioblastoma patient carried an isocitrate dehydrogenase mutation. The immunoSEQ assay amplified TCRB CDR3 from up to roughly 2 ug DNA. The method was immunoSEQ multiplex PCR; TCRdb's version includes in-frame clones alone and lacks a portion of them. The table includes 45,000 to 55,000 clones, about 85% detected once. J gave up 3 bases and V 0 bases, and 7 bases lay outside the gene matches. The CDR3 has 15 amino acids. Germline lookup yields CDR1 SQVTM and CDR2 ANQGSEA. This sample stems from a study of glioma-infiltrating T cells after dendritic cell vaccination. At the level of the study: Samples are from glioblastoma patients in Phase I and II dendritic cell vaccine trials. Between about 2002 and 2012, patients got autologous tumor lysate-pulsed dendritic cell vaccines.

The rearrangement links TRBV29-1 to TRBJ2-5, with 7 bases aligning to TRBD2. The receptor's source is a human donor with glioblastoma. Sequences were derived from blood, sampled before dendritic cell vaccination. The CDR3, as DNA: TGCAGCGTTGAAGATTGGGGGGGAAAGGAAGAGACCCAGTACTTC. It codes for CSVEDWGGKEETQYF.